Listed here are 26 T cell receptor beta chains from one sample, sequenced in a study of PD-L1 blockade in urothelial cancer. The assay was immunoSEQ multiplex PCR, and TCRdb's table has in-frame clones only and misses some. The table lists about 46,000 clones, approximately 85% of them singletons. Time point reported: peripheral blood 6 weeks after treatment start. The sequencing used PBMCs, collected around atezolizumab (anti-PD-L1) treatment. The receptors were sampled from a man between 45 and 60 years old with urothelial cancer.

Details on this clone: The same CDR3 can be traced to other DNA sequences in this sample. The V gene is TRBV11-3, the J gene TRBJ1-3; 8 bases align to TRBD1. CDR3 size: 15 residues. The V gene end was trimmed by 5 bases and the J gene end by 2 bases; junction bases not matched to a gene: 5. Germline V gives CDR1 SGHNT, CDR2 YENEEA. CDR3 DNA sequence: TGTGCCAGCAGCCCCGGACAGGGACCTGGAAACACCATATATTTT. It codes for CASSPGQGPGNTIYF.

This clone is labeled medium-sized. The V gene is TRBV14, the J gene TRBJ1-1, with no clear D. In germline, CDR1 is SGHDN, CDR2 FVKESK. CDR3 length: 14 residues. Trimming pared 2 bases from V and 6 bases from J, leaving 13 bases between. The DNA of the CDR3 is TGTGCCAGCAGCCAAATGAGGGTTGGCGCTGAAGCTTTCTTT. Its translation is CASSQMRVGAEAFF. Supplemented by reference TRBV14 and TRBJ1-1, the full variable domain reads EAGVTQFPSHSVIEKGQTVTLRCDPISGHDNLYWYRRVMGKEIKFLLHFVKESKQDESGMPNNRFLAERTGGTYSTLKVQPAELEDSGVYFCASSQMRVGAEAFFGQGTRLTVV.

The chain has TRBV19 and TRBJ1-4; D remains ambiguous. Trimming removed 6 bases at V and 0 bases at J, with 8 bases between. Looked up from germline, CDR1 is LNHDA and CDR2 is SQIVND (reference sequence). The CDR3 runs to 14 residues. CDR3 protein: CASRETATNEKLFF. In DNA form, the CDR3 reads TGTGCCAGTAGGGAGACTGCAACTAATGAAAAACTGTTTTTT.

V gene TRBV7-8 combines with J gene TRBJ2-2, with D uncertain. The CDR3 length is 14 residues. Trimming stripped 4 bases from V and 1 base from J, with 7 bases between. Per the germline V gene, CDR1 is SGHVS and CDR2 is FQNEAQ. The CDR3 DNA reads TGTGCCAGCAGCTCGGTCCTGAACACCGGGGAGCTGTTTTTT. The encoded protein is CASSSVLNTGELFF.

This rearrangement joins TRBV27 to TRBJ2-7; D remains ambiguous. The CDR3 covers 16 residues. V lost 4 bases and J 2 bases, leaving 18 bases between the germline ends. The germline V gene has CDR1 MNHEY and CDR2 SMNVEV (reference sequence). Here the CDR3 DNA reads TGTGCCAGCAGTTCCGACCGCGGTGTAGATGCCTACGAGCAGTACTTC. This encodes CASSSDRGVDAYEQYF.

V gene TRBV11-2 combines with J gene TRBJ2-2; D is uncertain. Germline loops: CDR1 SGHAT, CDR2 FQNNGV. Between the trimmed V and J ends, which lost 5 bases and 2 bases, there was a span of 9 bases. CDR3 length: 14 amino acids. CDR3 loop: CASSADINTGELFF. The CDR3 bases are TGTGCCAGCAGCGCAGACATTAACACCGGGGAGCTGTTTTTT.

This clone turned up a few times. This chain joins TRBV7-9 and TRBJ2-3; 13 nucleotides align to TRBD2. With 3 bases clipped from V and 3 bases from J, the junction kept 3 bases outside the gene matches. Germline V CDR1 and CDR2: SEHNR, FQNEAQ (reference sequence). CDR3 size: 16 residues. The CDR3 region is CASSFRTSGSTDTQYF. The DNA for the CDR3 is TGTGCCAGCAGCTTTAGGACTAGCGGGAGTACAGATACGCAGTATTTT.

The rearrangement joins TRBV5-1 to TRBJ2-7; 7 positions match TRBD1. The J segment lost 2 bases and the V segment lost 4 bases, leaving 3 bases of the junction unmatched. The CDR3 runs 13 residues. Germline CDR1 is SGHRS and CDR2 is YFSETQ. In DNA, the CDR3 is TGCGCCAGCAGCAAGGGACAGACCTACGAGCAGTACTTC. Translating it yields CASSKGQTYEQYF.

CDR3 sequence: CASSRDLPSTDTQYF. CDR3 coding DNA: TGTGCCAGCAGCAGGGACTTGCCTAGCACAGATACGCAGTATTTT. The chain recombines TRBV7-9 with TRBJ2-3; TRBD2 might be the D (6 bases). Germline V gene lookup returns CDR1 SEHNR and CDR2 FQNEAQ (reference sequence). V lost 5 bases and J lost 0, with 12 bases in between. The CDR3 is 15 amino acids. Complete variable domain (other parts from reference TRBV7-9 and TRBJ2-3): DTGVSQNPRHKITKRGQNVTFRCDPISEHNRLYWYRQTLGQGPEFLTYFQNEAQLEKSRLLSDRFSAERPKGSFSTLEIQRTEQGDSAMYLCASSRDLPSTDTQYFGPGTRLTVL.

This clone has only one observation. The rearrangement joins TRBV5-6 to TRBJ2-3; 7 bases agree with TRBD2. V lost 2 bases and J lost 2; bases outside the gene matches: 5. Germline V gene data show CDR1 as SGHDT and CDR2 as YYEEEE. CDR3 length: 15 residues. CDR3 bases: TGTGCCAGCAGCTTTGCTGCGGGAGCCACAGATACGCAGTATTTT. Its protein product is CASSFAAGATDTQYF.

The CDR3 DNA reads as TGTGCCAGCAGTTCACGGACTAGCGGGAGGCCCTACAATGAGCAGTTCTTC. Translated, it gives CASSSRTSGRPYNEQFF. This sequence joins TRBV27 and TRBJ2-1, with 14 bases lining up with TRBD2. V dropped 4 bases and J dropped 2; count of bases not matched to a gene: 4. Germline values: CDR1 MNHEY, CDR2 SMNVEV (reference sequence). This CDR3 comprises 17 residues.

The chain links TRBV11-2 to TRBJ2-7, with a tentative D call TRBD1 (6 bases). Trimming pared 7 bases from V and 1 base from J, leaving 11 bases between. The CDR3 contains 13 residues. Germline CDR1 SGHAT, CDR2 FQNNGV. The CDR3 DNA sequence: TGTGCCAGCACCAGAGACAGGTCCTACGAGCAGTACTTC. It yields the protein CASTRDRSYEQYF.

Here the CDR3 reads CASSRGLGEREQYF. CDR3 sequence (DNA): TGTGCCAGCAGCCGGGGACTCGGGGAACGCGAGCAGTACTTC. The genes are TRBV7-2 and TRBJ2-7; perhaps TRBD2 as D (6 bases). Trimming cost V 5 bases and J 6 bases, with 17 bases left between them. Germline V gene sequence: CDR1 SGHTA, CDR2 FQGNSA. There are 14 residues in the CDR3.

The chain is built from TRBV27 and TRBJ2-2, with a possible D match to TRBD2 (6 bases). The CDR3 consists of 14 residues. CDR1 and CDR2 from the germline V gene are MNHEY and SMNVEV (reference sequence). Trimming left V 8 bases short and J 7 bases short, with 17 bases between. The CDR3 region is CASALAIGGGELFF. CDR3 in DNA: TGTGCCAGCGCGCTAGCGATCGGGGGCGGGGAGCTGTTTTTT.

A note on this clone: This sample also contains other DNA sequences that code for the same CDR3. The CDR3, as DNA: TGTGCCAGCAGTTTCCAGGGGTCCTCCTACGAGCAGTACTTC. Translating gives CASSFQGSSYEQYF. V usage is TRBV27 and J usage is TRBJ2-7, with TRBD1 as a possible D gene (6 bases). Deletions cut 3 bases from V and 0 bases from J, with 9 bases between. CDR3 length: 14 residues. Germline CDR1 is MNHEY and CDR2 is SMNVEV (reference sequence).

This CDR3 is CASSSSRTDTQYF. As DNA, the CDR3 is TGTGCCAGCAGCTCGAGTCGCACAGATACGCAGTATTTT. The chain is built from TRBV5-4 and TRBJ2-3; unclear D gene. V lost 3 bases, J lost 1 base, and 6 bases lay in between. This CDR3 is built from 13 residues. Germline CDR1 and CDR2: SGHNT and YYREEE (reference sequence).

This chain links TRBV2 with TRBJ2-5, with 8 bases aligning to TRBD2. Germline CDR1 reads SNHLY; CDR2 reads FYNNEI. The CDR3 extends over 14 amino acids. V shed 8 bases and J 4 bases; nucleotides not matched to a gene: 9. The CDR3 DNA sequence: TGTGCCAGCCCACTTGAAACTAGCGGAGAGACCCAGTACTTC. This codes for CASPLETSGETQYF.

As DNA, the CDR3 is TGTGCCTGGAGTCCCCTTCCCGGGACACGTTACTTC. Residues: CAWSPLPGTRYF. The V gene is TRBV30, the J gene TRBJ2-5, with D perhaps matching TRBD1 (6 bases). Germline loops: CDR1 GTSNPN, CDR2 SVGIG (reference sequence). CDR3 length: 12 residues. Between the trimmed V and J ends, which lost 2 bases and 14 bases, there was a span of 18 bases.

This chain connects TRBV5-1 to TRBJ2-5, with 7 bases that match TRBD1. Germline V gives CDR1 SGHRS, CDR2 YFSETQ. Trimming at V came to 3 bases and at J to 2 bases, leaving 7 bases not matched to a gene. This CDR3 has 15 residues. The CDR3 protein is CASSYTGQLQETQYF. CDR3 sequence (DNA): TGCGCCAGCAGCTACACGGGACAGTTACAAGAGACCCAGTACTTC.

This chain connects TRBV7-3 to TRBJ2-2, with 11 nucleotides matching TRBD1. V shed 5 bases and J 3 bases; nucleotides not matched to a gene: 5. The CDR3 has 16 amino acids. Germline V gene sequence: CDR1 SGHTA, CDR2 FQGTGA. CDR3 DNA sequence: TGTGCCAGCAGCCACGGGACAGGGGGAGACACCGGGGAGCTGTTTTTT. Protein product: CASSHGTGGDTGELFF.

The rearrangement links TRBV9 to TRBJ1-4, with D possibly matching TRBD1 (6 bases). There are 15 residues in the CDR3. Trimming removed 0 bases from V and 6 bases from J, with 12 bases in between. Germline lookup yields CDR1 SGDLS and CDR2 YYNGEE. CDR3 DNA sequence: TGTGCCAGCAGCGTAGCGGCAGGGGTGGATGAAAAACTGTTTTTT. Its protein product is CASSVAAGVDEKLFF.

This clone was counted a few times. The gene calls are TRBV9 and TRBJ1-1; D possibly corresponds to TRBD1 (5 bases). V shed 4 bases and J shed 7 bases, with 11 bases lying between them. The germline V gene has CDR1 SGDLS and CDR2 YYNGEE. CDR3 length: 12 residues. This CDR3 is CASSPGGVEAFF. The CDR3 region has the DNA TGTGCCAGCAGCCCCGGGGGGGTTGAAGCTTTCTTT.

This sequence joins TRBV19 and TRBJ1-5; 9 bases map to TRBD1. Germline CDR1 and CDR2: LNHDA and SQIVND (reference sequence). The CDR3 contains 17 residues. V shed 3 bases and J 9 bases; nucleotides not matched to a gene: 15. CDR3 in amino acids: CASSIATGGRPVTPQHF. For the CDR3, the DNA is TGTGCCAGTAGTATTGCAACAGGGGGCCGCCCGGTAACGCCCCAGCATTTT.

The chain links TRBV5-1 to TRBJ2-5; D is perhaps TRBD1 (5 bases). This CDR3 is 13 amino acids long. Trimming pared 3 bases from V and 2 bases from J, leaving 8 bases between. CDR1 SGHRS and CDR2 YFSETQ come from the germline V gene. CDR3: CASSSQGQETQYF. The CDR3 region has the DNA TGCGCCAGCAGCTCCCAGGGACAAGAGACCCAGTACTTC.

Points on this clone: Other DNA sequences in the sample encode the same CDR3. The chain combines TRBV7-2 with TRBJ2-7; D gene ambiguous. V was shortened by 0 bases and J by 5 bases, with 5 bases between the two germline ends. Germline CDR1 reads SGHTA; CDR2 reads FQGNSA. The length of the CDR3 is 12 residues. The CDR3 sequence is CASSLAGDEQYF. The CDR3 DNA reads as TGTGCCAGCAGCTTAGCGGGCGACGAGCAGTACTTC.

Only one count was recorded for this clone. The gene calls are TRBV18 and TRBJ1-3; TRBD1 is a possible D gene (5 bases). V was clipped by 5 bases and J by 0 bases, with 11 bases between them. Germline CDR1 and CDR2: KGHSH and LQKENI. There are 15 residues in the CDR3. The chain's CDR3 is CASSSDGGSGNTIYF. CDR3 DNA: TGTGCCAGCTCATCCGACGGGGGCTCTGGAAACACCATATATTTT.